The sequence of this T cell receptor (beta chain) was determined in a study of blood T cell repertoires in COVID-19. Method: immunoSEQ multiplex PCR; TCRdb's copy keeps in-frame clones and lacks some. In the table there are around 110,000 clones, more than 75% of which are singletons. The sample holds a few counts of this clone. This sample includes further DNA sequences coding for the same CDR3. With 0 bases removed from V and 3 bases from J, the gap between germline ends came to 7 bases. The CDR3 has 13 amino acids. Germline V gives CDR1 SGHRS, CDR2 YFSETQ. This sequence joins TRBV5-1 and TRBJ2-7; possibly TRBD1 for D (5 bases). The source material was peripheral blood. The TCR comes from a man between 65 and 80 years old with acute or convalescent COVID-19. Written as DNA, the CDR3 is TGCGCCAGCAGCTTGGACAGGAGCTACGAGCAGTACTTC. This gives the protein CASSLDRSYEQYF.